Following are 18 T cell receptor beta chains from one sample sequenced in a study of beta chain features in type 1 diabetes. Every isolated RNA sample was fully reverse transcribed, so sequencing captured expressed TCRB transcripts. The assay was immunoSEQ multiplex PCR, and TCRdb's table has in-frame clones only and misses some. The data show around 320,000 clones, 14% seen once. The sample taken for sequencing was central memory CD4+ T cells from blood. The receptors originated from a man in his thirties or forties in good health.

V is TRBV19 and J is TRBJ1-5, with a weak D call TRBD1 (6 bases). Trimming stripped 8 bases from V and 7 bases from J, with 15 bases between. This CDR3 region has 13 residues. CDR1 and CDR2 (germline): LNHDA, SQIVND (reference sequence). The CDR3 reads CASLGGLGQPQHF. CDR3 sequence (DNA): TGTGCCAGTTTGGGGGGCCTGGGGCAGCCCCAGCATTTT.

This chain joins TRBV6-6 and TRBJ1-2; D is unresolved. CDR1 and CDR2 from the germline V gene are MNHNY and SVGAGI (reference sequence). The V end lost 0 bases, the J end lost 4 bases, and 6 bases lay between the germline ends. This CDR3 is built from 13 residues. The CDR3 loop reads CASSYSAVYGYTF. In nucleotides, the CDR3 is TGTGCCAGCAGTTACTCGGCCGTCTATGGCTACACCTTC.

This clone was seen more than once but under ten times. The V and J genes are TRBV5-1 and TRBJ2-1, with TRBD2 matching 9 bases. J lost 0 bases, V lost 0 bases, and 4 bases had no gene match. The V gene's germline CDR1 is SGHRS and CDR2 YFSETQ. The CDR3 runs to 17 residues. The CDR3 sequence: CASSLGLAGSSYNEQFF. The DNA for the CDR3 is TGCGCCAGCAGCTTGGGGCTAGCGGGGTCCTCCTACAATGAGCAGTTCTTC.

This clone turned up a few times. Written as DNA, the CDR3 is TGTGCCAGTAGTACCCCCAGCGGGAGGGGAAACATTCAGTACTTC. Protein: CASSTPSGRGNIQYF. The chain employs TRBV19 and TRBJ2-4, with 10 positions matching TRBD2. Germline V lookup: CDR1 LNHDA, CDR2 SQIVND (reference sequence). After removal of 4 bases from V and 6 bases from J, the junction contained 6 bases not matched to a gene. CDR3 length: 15 residues.

The chain couples TRBV5-1 to TRBJ2-3; 7 positions match TRBD1. V lost 2 bases, J lost 2 bases, and 2 bases stayed unmatched. Germline V gene data show CDR1 as SGHRS and CDR2 as YFSETQ. The CDR3 is 14 amino acids. CDR3 residues: CASSLTGVTDTQYF. CDR3 bases: TGCGCCAGCAGCTTAACAGGGGTCACAGATACGCAGTATTTT.

J is TRBJ2-1 and V is TRBV6-1; perhaps TRBD2 as D (6 bases). V lost 8 bases and J lost 6, with 17 bases in between. Germline V gene sequence: CDR1 MNHNS, CDR2 SASEGT. This CDR3 has 14 residues. The CDR3 DNA reads TGTGCCAGCTGGGAGGAGGGGTCGGTCAATGAGCAGTTCTTC. Translated, it gives CASWEEGSVNEQFF.

The chain joins TRBV6-1 to TRBJ1-3, with D unclear. CDR3 length: 14 amino acids. The V end lost 2 bases, the J end lost 0 bases, and 5 bases lay between the germline ends. Per germline, CDR1 MNHNS and CDR2 SASEGT. The CDR3: CASSEHISGNTIYF. The CDR3 DNA reads as TGTGCCAGCAGTGAACACATCTCTGGAAACACCATATATTTT.

The J gene is TRBJ2-2, the V gene TRBV5-1; unclear D gene. Germline CDR1 and CDR2: SGHRS and YFSETQ. The ends were cut back, 0 bases at V and 7 bases at J, with 7 bases in the middle. The CDR3 extends over 13 amino acids. CDR3 protein: CASSLGSNGELFF. CDR3 bases: TGCGCCAGCAGCTTGGGGTCGAACGGGGAGCTGTTTTTT.

The rearrangement joins TRBV7-2 to TRBJ2-7; the D is unclear. The V end was cut by 2 bases, the J end by 3 bases, with 14 bases between. Germline values: CDR1 SGHTA, CDR2 FQGNSA. The CDR3 covers 15 residues. CDR3 residues: CASSLRSGSFYEQYV. The CDR3 DNA sequence: TGTGCCAGCAGCTTAAGATCCGGGTCTTTCTACGAGCAGTACGTC.

This clone showed up just a few times. The chain uses TRBV7-6 and TRBJ2-3; 15 bases are shared with TRBD2. V was clipped by 1 base and J by 4 bases; unmatched bases: 6. The germline CDR1 and CDR2 sequences are SGHVS and FNYEAQ. The CDR3 covers 18 residues. In DNA, the CDR3 is TGTGCCAGCAGCTTAGGGACTAGCGGGGGGGTCCGGGCAGATACGCAGTATTTT. It specifies CASSLGTSGGVRADTQYF.

In this sample, this clone turned up a few times. The gene calls are TRBV4-1 and TRBJ1-5, with D perhaps TRBD1 (6 bases). The V end was cut by 0 bases, the J end by 4 bases, with 13 bases between. Looked up from germline, CDR1 is MGHRA and CDR2 is YSYEKL. The CDR3 runs 16 residues. CDR3 nucleotides: TGCGCCAGCAGCCAAGAAGTTTCAGGGGTGAATCAGCCCCAGCATTTT. Amino acids: CASSQEVSGVNQPQHF.

The V gene is TRBV18, the J gene TRBJ1-1; D not resolved. The germline CDR1 and CDR2 sequences are KGHSH and LQKENI. The CDR3 sequence is 16 residues long. Deletions cut 5 bases from V and 3 bases from J, with 19 bases between. The CDR3 nucleotides read TGTGCCAGCTCATCAAACGTTGGCGGGTGGGACACTGAAGCTTTCTTT. Translation gives CASSSNVGGWDTEAFF. Full variable domain (rest looked up from reference TRBV18 and TRBJ1-1): NAGVMQNPRHLVRRRGQEARLRCSPMKGHSHVYWYRQLPEEGLKFMVYLQKENIIDESGMPKERFSAEFPKEGPSILRIQQVVRGDSAAYFCASSSNVGGWDTEAFFGQGTRLTVV.

The chain combines TRBV21-1 with TRBJ2-7; TRBD1, the D gene given by the table, was not confirmed from the DNA. TRBV21-1 is a recognized pseudogene. The CDR3 is 17 amino acids. The CDR3 DNA reads as TGTGCCAGCAGCCCCAGAGGTAAGACGGACAGCTCCTACGAGCAGTACGTC. As protein: CASSPRGKTDSSYEQYV.

In its sample, this clone was seen a few times. The chain recombines TRBV29-1 with TRBJ1-4; 7 bases agree with TRBD1. The junction had 6 bases not matched to a gene; V was cut back by 5 bases and J by 0 bases. This CDR3 comprises 15 residues. Germline V gives CDR1 SQVTM, CDR2 ANQGSEA. The CDR3 sequence is CSVTPRGTTNEKLFF. The CDR3 region has the DNA TGCAGCGTTACCCCCAGGGGGACAACTAATGAAAAACTGTTTTTT. The full variable domain, rest sourced from reference TRBV29-1 and TRBJ1-4, is SAVISQKPSRDICQRGTSLTIQCQVDSQVTMMFWYRQQPGQSLTLIATANQGSEATYESGFVIDKFPISRPNLTFSTLTVSNMSPEDSSIYLCSVTPRGTTNEKLFFGSGTQLSVL.

This clone has just a few counts. The chain uses TRBV5-4 and TRBJ2-3; 12 nucleotides agree with TRBD2. This CDR3 has 16 amino acids. The germline CDR1 and CDR2 sequences are SGHNT and YYREEE (reference sequence). The V gene end was trimmed by 2 bases and the J gene end by 5 bases; junction bases not matched to a gene: 6. CDR3 coding DNA: TGTGCCAGCAGCTTCGGACTAGCGGGAAAGGGAGATACGCAGTATTTT. Translation: CASSFGLAGKGDTQYF.

The V and J genes are TRBV5-1 and TRBJ2-3, with a possible D match to TRBD1 (6 bases). V was cut by 1 base and J by 1 base, with 13 bases left in between. The CDR3 spans 16 residues. Germline loops: CDR1 SGHRS, CDR2 YFSETQ. CDR3 residues: CASSLSQSGGTDTQYF. In nucleotides, the CDR3 is TGCGCCAGCAGCTTGAGCCAGTCAGGGGGCACAGATACGCAGTATTTT.

This clone was recorded at least ten times. The chain joins TRBV18 to TRBJ2-1; D not certain. Germline CDR1 KGHSH, CDR2 LQKENI. V lost 5 bases, J lost 10 bases, and 9 bases lay in between. The CDR3 length is 11 residues. The CDR3 loop is CASSVAGEQFF. CDR3 nucleotides: TGTGCCAGCTCAGTAGCCGGAGAGCAGTTCTTC.

This clone was detected only a few times. This chain uses TRBV5-4 with TRBJ2-5; no firm D call. Germline assignment: CDR1 SGHNT and CDR2 YYREEE (reference sequence). V lost 3 bases, J lost 4 bases, and 7 bases lay in between. This CDR3 contains 12 residues. The CDR3 region is CASSSGRETQYF. DNA of the CDR3: TGTGCCAGCAGCTCTGGCAGAGAGACCCAGTACTTC.